The clone carrying this T cell receptor beta chain was seen ten or more times. The sample comes from a study of T cells in Graves' hyperthyroidism and ophthalmopathy. Study-level information: Peripheral blood was acquired at first diagnosis, ahead of any therapy whatsoever.

Graves' hyperthyroidism was deemed stable absent ophthalmopathy progression within 18 months. Newly diagnosed patients aged 18 to 65 had hyperthyroidism of under 2 months' duration. Based on clinical symptoms, serum thyroxine and TRAb, thyroid ultrasound and orbital computed tomography, diagnoses were reached. Germline CDR1 and CDR2: SGHAT and FQDESV (reference sequence). This CDR3 is built from 17 residues. Trimming took 1 base from V and 4 from J; bases not matched to a gene: 7. Authors of the study amplified TCR beta CDR3 regions from RNA transcripts. Initially, a first-round RT-PCR of the TCR CDR3 employed the HTBI primer set. One entry per CDR3 protein, called by TCRdb with MiXCR from the multiplex PCR reads. Altogether 400,000 to 550,000 distinct CDR3 sequences are present, around an eighth being singletons, with the ten largest covering roughly 17%.

V and J are TRBV11-1 and TRBJ2-2, with TRBD2 matching over 9 bases. Source material: blood. This clonotype originated in a woman between 18 and 29 years old with Graves' hyperthyroidism. CDR3: CASSLGFLAGLTGELFF. The CDR3 DNA reads TGTGCCAGCAGCTTAGGCTTCCTAGCGGGGCTCACCGGGGAGCTGTTTTTT.